The source of this TCR beta chain is a study of CD8 T cells in Susac syndrome. Through negative isolation, CD4+ and CD8+ T cells were obtained, while TEMRA cells were enriched using FACS. The RNA input was 0.5 to 1 ug, and it was reverse transcribed with random hexamers. Amplification of TCR beta CDR3 by immunoSEQ multiplex PCR spanned 54 Vbeta and 13 Jbeta. TCRdb re-analysed the immunoSEQ multiplex PCR reads in MiXCR, keeping a single row per CDR3 protein. The data show under 250,000 distinct CDR3 sequences, 90% to 95% seen once. Germline lookup yields CDR1 MNHEY and CDR2 SMNVEV (reference sequence). The CDR3 has 15 residues. V gave up 2 bases and J gave up 7 bases; unmatched junction bases: 5.

The sequence derives from a human donor with multiple sclerosis. The rearrangement links TRBV27 to TRBJ2-2; 9 nucleotides match TRBD2. Specimen: CD4+ T cells from PBMCs. Here the CDR3 reads CASSLLAGRVGELFF. The CDR3 DNA follows: TGTGCCAGCAGTTTACTAGCGGGACGAGTCGGGGAGCTGTTTTTT.